This T cell receptor (beta chain) is from a study of blood T cells in healthy people across ages. Germline trimming cut 4 bases from V and 10 bases from J; bases unmatched to any gene: 10. Germline V gene lookup returns CDR1 MNHNS and CDR2 SASEGT. The CDR3 loop spans 14 amino acids. A second PCR, run for roughly 7 to 11 cycles, used a sample-barcoded 5' primer plus a J-beta primer mix. The template-switch adaptor, which had 12 random nucleotides, put a tag on each cDNA molecule. Via MiXCR, TCRdb re-called the 5' RACE reads, giving one row per CDR3 protein. The table includes about 1,500,000 distinct CDR3 sequences, around 39% detected once. Extraction of total RNA produced a minimum of 6 micrograms from each sample.

Sequenced sample: blood. The chain has TRBV6-1 and TRBJ2-1; 7 positions agree with TRBD2. The origin of this receptor is a woman aged 18-35 years in good health. CDR3 sequence: CASSGIPQAGEQFF. As DNA, the CDR3 is TGTGCCAGCAGTGGTATTCCCCAAGCGGGGGAGCAGTTCTTC.